One and the same sample provided the 29 T cell receptor beta chains below, sequenced in a study of identical twins. TCRdb recomputed calls from the 5' RACE reads with MiXCR, one row per CDR3 protein. In the table there are hundreds of thousands of distinct CDR3 sequences, over 15% of which are singletons. The same specimen was also included in a second study, on T cells expressing NK-cell markers.

The sequenced material came from PBMCs. Receptors originate from a woman under 30 in good health.

V and J are TRBV5-1 and TRBJ2-1, with 15 nucleotides matching TRBD2. The germline CDR1 and CDR2 sequences are SGHRS and YFSETQ. This CDR3 comprises 18 residues. With V trimmed by 3 bases and J by 2 bases, 6 bases remained unmatched. DNA of the CDR3: TGCGCCAGCAGCTCTCTGGGACTAGCGGGAGGCCCCTACAATGAGCAGTTCTTC. Protein product: CASSSLGLAGGPYNEQFF.

In its sample, this clonotype was seen a few times. The chain employs TRBV20-1 and TRBJ2-7, with D perhaps matching TRBD2 (6 bases). V lost 5 bases to trimming and J lost 2 bases, with 16 bases between them. Germline CDR1 DFQATT, CDR2 SNEGSKA (reference sequence). The CDR3 covers 14 residues. This chain's CDR3 is CSAGGSVLPYEQYF. The CDR3 nucleotides are TGCAGTGCTGGGGGGAGCGTACTGCCCTACGAGCAGTACTTC.

This clonotype was observed a handful of times. V usage is TRBV7-2 and J usage is TRBJ2-5; D tentatively fits TRBD1 or TRBD2 (5 bases each). Trimming took 6 bases from V and 0 from J, leaving 14 bases between them. The CDR3 covers 15 residues. From germline, CDR1 is SGHTA and CDR2 FQGNSA. As DNA, the CDR3 is TGTGCCAGCAGTTATCTTCCGGGACACCAAGAGACCCAGTACTTC. Encoded protein: CASSYLPGHQETQYF.

The J gene is TRBJ2-3, the V gene TRBV11-1; D remains ambiguous. The CDR3 is made up of 13 amino acids. Germline V gene data show CDR1 as SGHAT and CDR2 as FQDESV (reference sequence). V was shortened by 1 base and J by 6 bases, with 8 bases between the two germline ends. The CDR3 DNA reads as TGTGCCAGCAGCTTAGTGTTTAGGGATACGCAGTATTTT. Translation gives CASSLVFRDTQYF.

The rearrangement uses TRBV7-2 and TRBJ1-2; TRBD1 might be the D (6 bases). The CDR3 runs to 14 residues. Trimming shortened V by 1 base and J by 6 bases, and 12 bases separated the two germline ends. The germline gives CDR1 SGHTA, CDR2 FQGNSA. CDR3 in DNA: TGTGCCAGCAGCTTAGGGAATCGGGGGCATGGCTACACCTTC. As protein: CASSLGNRGHGYTF.

This clonotype was observed a handful of times. The rearrangement links TRBV6-5 to TRBJ1-1; unclear D gene. The length of the CDR3 is 16 residues. The germline V gene encodes CDR1 MNHEY and CDR2 SVGAGI. Trimming shortened V by 1 base and J by 1 base, and 13 bases separated the two germline ends. The DNA of the CDR3 is TGTGCCAGCAGTTACTTACGAGGAGGCACGAACACTGAAGCTTTCTTT. Protein: CASSYLRGGTNTEAFF.

The sample holds many counts of this clonotype. The chain has TRBV29-1 and TRBJ2-3; a weak D match, TRBD1 (5 bases). The V and J ends lost 1 base and 4 bases respectively, with 12 bases between them. The CDR3 covers 14 residues. The germline gives CDR1 SQVTM, CDR2 ANQGSEA. The chain's CDR3 is CSVEGGLRADTQYF. The DNA for the CDR3 is TGCAGCGTTGAAGGGGGCTTAAGAGCAGATACGCAGTATTTT.

This clonotype has only a few counts. V is TRBV19 and J is TRBJ2-7, with a tentative D call TRBD1 (6 bases). The CDR3 is made up of 15 amino acids. Germline assignment: CDR1 LNHDA and CDR2 SQIVND (reference sequence). V shed 9 bases and J shed 3 bases, with 21 bases lying between them. CDR3 region: CASNPAGAAYYEQYF. In DNA form, the CDR3 reads TGTGCCAGCAACCCTGCAGGGGCCGCGTACTACGAGCAGTACTTC.

The table lists this clonotype with a few counts. The chain couples TRBV5-6 to TRBJ2-5; D is uncertain. The germline V gene has CDR1 SGHDT and CDR2 YYEEEE. Trimming took 6 bases from V and 5 from J, leaving 14 bases between them. CDR3 size: 13 residues. DNA for the CDR3: TGTGCCAGCACCGGATGGGGATGGGAGACCCAGTACTTC. It codes for CASTGWGWETQYF.

The rearrangement joins TRBV6-2 or TRBV6-3 to TRBJ2-7; D unresolved. Germline-derived CDR1 and CDR2 are MNHEY and SVGEGT. The CDR3 consists of 12 residues. Trimming took 6 bases from V and 2 from J, leaving 8 bases between them. This chain's CDR3 is CASSIDTYEQYF. The CDR3 DNA reads as TGTGCCAGCAGCATCGACACCTACGAGCAGTACTTC.

The V gene is TRBV9, the J gene TRBJ2-2; no definite D call. Trimming stripped 2 bases from V and 6 bases from J, with 8 bases between. From germline, CDR1 is SGDLS and CDR2 YYNGEE. The CDR3 spans 13 residues. This chain's CDR3 is CASSVRPAGELFF. The CDR3 DNA reads as TGTGCCAGCAGCGTTAGACCTGCCGGGGAGCTGTTTTTT.

This clonotype was recorded at least ten times. This rearrangement joins TRBV6-1 to TRBJ1-1; a possible D gene is TRBD1 (6 bases). Germline V lookup: CDR1 MNHNS, CDR2 SASEGT. V was trimmed by 6 bases and J by 1 base, leaving 9 bases between them. The CDR3 spans 13 residues. The CDR3 nucleotides read TGTGCCAGCAGGTTCAGGGGGAACACTGAAGCTTTCTTT. Protein sequence: CASRFRGNTEAFF.

V gene TRBV6-2 or TRBV6-3 combines with J gene TRBJ2-5; D is unresolved. Germline V gives CDR1 MNHEY, CDR2 SVGEGT. The CDR3 runs to 13 residues. Trimming pared 8 bases from V and 1 base from J, leaving 11 bases between. The CDR3 loop reads CASDGFFQETQYF. The CDR3 bases are TGTGCCAGCGATGGGTTCTTCCAAGAGACCCAGTACTTC.

The rearrangement uses TRBV7-6 and TRBJ2-7; D remains unclear. The CDR3 runs to 13 residues. Per germline, CDR1 SGHVS and CDR2 FNYEAQ. The V end was cut by 5 bases, the J end by 7 bases, with 15 bases between. The CDR3 sequence: CASSLQVFQEQYF. The CDR3 region has the DNA TGTGCCAGCAGCCTGCAGGTGTTCCAAGAGCAGTACTTC.

This clonotype was recorded many times. The chain employs TRBV12-3 or TRBV12-4 and TRBJ1-1; D possibly corresponds to TRBD1 (5 bases). The germline V and J ends were trimmed by 5 bases and 4 bases, with 14 bases remaining between them. The CDR3 runs 14 residues. CDR3 nucleotides: TGTGCCAGCAGTCCGCGGGGGGGAGGCACTGAAGCTTTCTTT. Translated, it gives CASSPRGGGTEAFF.

V usage is TRBV4-1 and J usage is TRBJ2-2, with 8 bases fitting TRBD1. The CDR3 is 16 amino acids. Germline V lookup: CDR1 MGHRA, CDR2 YSYEKL. The ends lost 4 bases at V and 7 bases at J; junction bases unmatched: 11. The CDR3 reads CASSRMFQGANGELFF. In DNA form, the CDR3 reads TGCGCCAGCAGCCGGATGTTTCAGGGGGCTAACGGGGAGCTGTTTTTT.

The rearrangement joins TRBV4-3 to TRBJ2-7; a possible D gene is TRBD1 (5 bases). V lost 1 base and J 4 bases, leaving 14 bases between the germline ends. The CDR3 has 15 amino acids. Germline V gene sequence: CDR1 LGHNA, CDR2 YSLEER. This chain's CDR3 is CASSQGPGNMYEQYF. The CDR3 DNA is TGCGCCAGCAGCCAAGGGCCAGGGAATATGTACGAGCAGTACTTC.

V usage is TRBV5-5 and J usage is TRBJ2-1; 8 bases are shared with TRBD2. CDR3 length: 14 residues. Trimming at V came to 6 bases and at J to 6 bases, leaving 8 bases not matched to a gene. Germline CDR1 SGHKS, CDR2 YYEKEE (reference sequence). The CDR3 is CASTLSGNANEQFF. The DNA for the CDR3 is TGTGCCAGCACCCTTAGCGGGAACGCCAATGAGCAGTTCTTC.

This clonotype was observed a handful of times. This sequence joins TRBV20-1 and TRBJ2-5, with D hard to call. V was trimmed by 5 bases and J by 5 bases, leaving 12 bases between them. This CDR3 is 12 amino acids long. Germline-derived CDR1 and CDR2 are DFQATT and SNEGSKA (reference sequence). The CDR3 DNA reads TGCAGTGCTCCCCAGTTTCAGGAGACCCAGTACTTC. It translates to CSAPQFQETQYF.

This clonotype was observed a few times. The genes are TRBV3-1 and TRBJ2-3, with TRBD1 matching 9 bases. This CDR3 is built from 14 residues. V shed 4 bases, J shed 6 bases, and the junction held 5 bases outside the gene matches. Germline V lookup: CDR1 LGHDT, CDR2 YNNKEL (reference sequence). The chain's CDR3 is CASSLEGTGDTQYF. DNA of the CDR3: TGTGCCAGCAGCCTCGAAGGGACAGGGGATACGCAGTATTTT.

The rearrangement uses TRBV20-1 and TRBJ2-1; no firm D call. CDR1 DFQATT and CDR2 SNEGSKA come from the germline V gene (reference sequence). V was cut by 3 bases and J by 0 bases, with 12 bases left in between. The CDR3 runs 15 residues. The CDR3 is CSASPTEGSYNEQFF. CDR3 in DNA: TGCAGTGCTAGTCCGACTGAAGGCTCCTACAATGAGCAGTTCTTC.

Concerning this clonotype: Relative to the germline gene, one junction end is altered; a read error may explain this. This sequence joins TRBV2 and TRBJ1-2; 7 bases agree with TRBD1. This CDR3 has 12 residues. The germline CDR1 and CDR2 sequences are SNHLY and FYNNEI. The CDR3 here is CASREDREVYTF. Here the CDR3 DNA reads TGTGCCAGCAGAGAAGACAGGGAGGTCTACACCTTC.

This chain uses TRBV6-5 with TRBJ2-7; 7 bases line up with TRBD2. V trimming: 0 bases; J trimming: 0 bases; junction bases outside the gene matches: 8. Germline CDR1 is MNHEY and CDR2 is SVGAGI. CDR3 length: 17 amino acids. For the CDR3, the DNA is TGTGCCAGCAGTTACTCGAGTCGCGGGAGCGTCTCCTACGAGCAGTACTTC. Encoded protein: CASSYSSRGSVSYEQYF.

The chain uses TRBV6-1 and TRBJ2-5; perhaps TRBD2 as D (5 bases). The germline gives CDR1 MNHNS, CDR2 SASEGT. The CDR3 totals 13 residues. V was shortened by 6 bases and J by 4 bases, with 12 bases between the two germline ends. The CDR3 region is CASRPLARETQYF. In DNA, the CDR3 is TGTGCCAGCAGACCTCTAGCTCGAGAGACCCAGTACTTC.

V usage is TRBV14 and J usage is TRBJ2-1; D is possibly TRBD2 (5 bases). Trimming took off 4 bases at V and 8 bases at J, with 21 bases between the two ends. This CDR3 has 16 amino acids. Germline V lookup: CDR1 SGHDN, CDR2 FVKESK. CDR3 nucleotides: TGTGCCAGCAGCCCCGGGGTTCGGCCCGTGGTTGATGAGCAGTTCTTC. This encodes CASSPGVRPVVDEQFF.

The sample holds a few counts of this clonotype. The V call is TRBV12-3 or TRBV12-4, the J call TRBJ2-1; tentatively, D is TRBD2 (6 bases). This CDR3 is built from 17 residues. Trimming removed 7 bases at V and 0 bases at J, with 19 bases between. This CDR3 is CASTLGDGRGSYNEQFF. The CDR3 DNA is TGTGCCAGCACTCTCGGGGACGGGAGAGGCTCCTACAATGAGCAGTTCTTC.

V gene TRBV7-9 combines with J gene TRBJ1-5, with 9 bases identical to TRBD1. J lost 6 bases, V lost 6 bases, and 9 bases had no gene match. This CDR3 spans 15 amino acids. Germline assignment: CDR1 SEHNR and CDR2 FQNEAQ (reference sequence). CDR3 residues: CASSLDRGGIQPQHF. CDR3 in DNA: TGTGCCAGCAGTTTGGACAGGGGAGGGATTCAGCCCCAGCATTTT.

Regarding this clonotype: At one of its ends the junction is not consistent with the germline gene, which may arise from a read error. The chain is built from TRBV5-6 and TRBJ2-3; D may match TRBD1 or TRBD2 (5 bases each). This CDR3 comprises 14 residues. Germline CDR1 SGHDT, CDR2 YYEEEE. The CDR3, as DNA: TGTGCCATCAGCCGCCGGGACCTCACAGATACACTGCATTTT. This encodes CAISRRDLTDTLHF.

This clonotype was counted a few times. In DNA form, the CDR3 reads TGCAGTGCTAGCCCAAGCGGGAGGCCCTACGAGCAGTACTTC. Encoded protein: CSASPSGRPYEQYF. The chain joins TRBV20-1 to TRBJ2-7, with 9 bases lining up with TRBD2. This CDR3 contains 14 residues. Germline trimming cut 3 bases from V and 2 bases from J; bases unmatched to any gene: 5. Germline V CDR1 and CDR2: DFQATT, SNEGSKA (reference sequence).